Listed below are T cell receptor beta chains from one sample, sequenced in a study of a mutant IDH1 vaccine in newly diagnosed glioma. Assay: immunoSEQ multiplex PCR; the TCRdb copy retains only in-frame clones and omits some. The sample contains some 46,000 clones, 85% to 95% of which appear only once. Their antigen targets remain unknown. The material was PBMCs, obtained from a glioma patient whose treatment included an IDH1 peptide vaccine. These receptors all stem from a man aged 50-59 years with glioma. Both conserved end residues are part of each CDR3. D genes are given only for firm matches. Part of the rows lack a size; the others show once, few, many or a class for expanded clones.

size	V	D	J	CDR3	DNA
.	TRBV4-3	.	TRBJ2-2	CASSQDTGDNTGELFF	TGCGCCAGCAGCCAAGATACGGGGGATAACACCGGGGAGCTGTTTTTT
few	TRBV27	.	TRBJ2-7	CASSRGAGVSYEQYF	TGTGCCAGCAGCCGAGGGGCGGGTGTCTCCTACGAGCAGTACTTC
.	TRBV10-3	.	TRBJ1-2	CAISFSGAVYGYTF	TGTGCCATCAGTTTTAGTGGGGCTGTCTATGGCTACACCTTC
.	TRBV4-1	TRBD1	TRBJ1-4	CASSARTGVEKLFF	TGCGCCAGCAGCGCCCGGACAGGGGTTGAAAAACTGTTTTTT
.	TRBV7-8	TRBD1	TRBJ1-1	CASSLAWTGNTEAFF	TGTGCCAGCAGCTTAGCATGGACAGGGAACACTGAAGCTTTCTTT
.	TRBV30	.	TRBJ2-5	CAWSGGLQETQYF	TGTGCCTGGAGTGGGGGCCTTCAAGAGACCCAGTACTTC
.	TRBV4-2	.	TRBJ1-2	CASSQDLGGYTF	TGTGCCAGCAGCCAAGATCTTGGAGGCTACACCTTC
.	TRBV19	TRBD1	TRBJ2-7	CASSSGTGSYEQYF	TGTGCCAGTAGTTCCGGGACAGGGTCCTACGAGCAGTACTTC
.	TRBV7-9	.	TRBJ1-1	CASSVIGAFF	TGTGCCAGCAGCGTAATAGGTGCTTTCTTT
medium-sized	TRBV29-1	TRBD1	TRBJ1-1	CSAGQGGFTEAFF	TGCAGCGCTGGACAGGGGGGTTTCACTGAAGCTTTCTTT
.	TRBV10-3	.	TRBJ2-7	CAMAGSSRGRNEQYF	TGTGCCATGGCGGGATCGAGCAGGGGGAGAAACGAGCAGTACTTC
.	TRBV5-1	.	TRBJ2-4	CASSLAVGLAKNIQYF	TGCGCCAGCAGCTTGGCCGTGGGGCTAGCCAAAAACATTCAGTACTTC
.	TRBV4-3	.	TRBJ2-7	CASSRGLSYEQYF	TGCGCCAGCAGCCGGGGGCTCTCCTACGAGCAGTACTTC
.	TRBV27	TRBD1	TRBJ2-7	CASRRPGTGSSYEQYF	TGTGCCAGCAGGAGGCCTGGGACAGGGAGCTCCTACGAGCAGTACTTC
.	TRBV18	.	TRBJ1-3	CASAPNKGVNTIYF	TGTGCCAGCGCACCTAACAAAGGAGTAAACACCATATATTTT
.	TRBV27	TRBD1	TRBJ1-6	CASSGLTGTGGIARPLHF	TGTGCCAGCAGTGGGCTAACCGGGACAGGGGGGATCGCACGGCCCCTCCACTTT